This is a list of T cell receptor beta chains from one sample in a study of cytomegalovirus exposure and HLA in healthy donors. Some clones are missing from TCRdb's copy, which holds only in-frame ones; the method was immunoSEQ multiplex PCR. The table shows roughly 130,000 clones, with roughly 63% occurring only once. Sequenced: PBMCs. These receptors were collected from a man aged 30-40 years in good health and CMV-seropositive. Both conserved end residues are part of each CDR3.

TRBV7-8 CASSLRLVRGGNQPQHF
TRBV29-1 CSVGQGAGYGYTF
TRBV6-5 CASSSIAGPFYEQYF
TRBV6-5 CASSTGVGGNEQFF
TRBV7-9 CASRPRGSTDTQYF
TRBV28 CASSSGVNIQYF
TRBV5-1 CASSLVAGGNYEQYF
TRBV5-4 CASSLEGEGETQYF
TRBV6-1 CASSETGGPYEQYF
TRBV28 CASIPRGDSYEQYF
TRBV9 CASCPGDTTEAFF
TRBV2 CASSERAGYYEQYF
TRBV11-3 CASSSNSSGNTIYF